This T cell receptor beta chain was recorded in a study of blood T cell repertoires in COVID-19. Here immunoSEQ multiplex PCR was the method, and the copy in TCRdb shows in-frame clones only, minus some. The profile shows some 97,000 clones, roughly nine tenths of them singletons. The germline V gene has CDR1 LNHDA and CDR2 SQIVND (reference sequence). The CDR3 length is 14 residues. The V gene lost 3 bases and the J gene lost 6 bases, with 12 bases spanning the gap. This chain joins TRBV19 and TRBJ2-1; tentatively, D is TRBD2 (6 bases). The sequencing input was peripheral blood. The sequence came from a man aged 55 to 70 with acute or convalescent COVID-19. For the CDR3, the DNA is TGTGCCAGTAGTATCGGAGGGTTCGGCAATGAGCAGTTCTTC. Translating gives CASSIGGFGNEQFF.